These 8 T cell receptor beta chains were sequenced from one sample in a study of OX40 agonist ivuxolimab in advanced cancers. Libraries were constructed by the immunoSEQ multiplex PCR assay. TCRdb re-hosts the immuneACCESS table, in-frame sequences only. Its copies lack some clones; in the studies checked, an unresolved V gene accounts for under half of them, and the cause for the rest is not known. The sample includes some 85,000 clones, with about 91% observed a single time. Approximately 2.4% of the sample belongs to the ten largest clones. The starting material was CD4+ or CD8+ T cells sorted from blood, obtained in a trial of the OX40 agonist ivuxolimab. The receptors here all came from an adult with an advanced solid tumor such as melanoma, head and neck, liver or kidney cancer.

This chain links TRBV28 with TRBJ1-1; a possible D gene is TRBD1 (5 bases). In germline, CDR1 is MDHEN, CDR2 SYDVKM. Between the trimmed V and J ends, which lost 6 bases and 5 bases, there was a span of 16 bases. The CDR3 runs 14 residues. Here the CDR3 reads CASSSGFRDTEAFF. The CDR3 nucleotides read TGTGCCAGCAGCTCAGGGTTTAGGGATACTGAAGCTTTCTTT.

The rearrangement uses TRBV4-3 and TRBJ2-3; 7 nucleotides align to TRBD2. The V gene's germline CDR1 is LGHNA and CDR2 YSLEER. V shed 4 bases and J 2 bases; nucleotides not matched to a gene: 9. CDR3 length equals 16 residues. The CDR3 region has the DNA TGCGCCAGCAGCCCAGCGGCTAGCGGTAACACAGATACGCAGTATTTT. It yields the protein CASSPAASGNTDTQYF.

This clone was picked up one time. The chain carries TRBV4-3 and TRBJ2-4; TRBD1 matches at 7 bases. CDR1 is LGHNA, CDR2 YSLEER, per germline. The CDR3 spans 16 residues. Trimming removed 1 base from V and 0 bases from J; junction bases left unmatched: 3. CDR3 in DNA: TGCGCCAGCAGCCAAGGACAGGGCCTAGCCAAAAACATTCAGTACTTC. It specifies CASSQGQGLAKNIQYF.

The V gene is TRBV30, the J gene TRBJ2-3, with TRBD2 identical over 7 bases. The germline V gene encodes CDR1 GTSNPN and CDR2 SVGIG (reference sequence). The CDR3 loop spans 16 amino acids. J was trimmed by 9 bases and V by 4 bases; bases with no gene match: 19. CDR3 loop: CAWTESQGLGRGTQYF. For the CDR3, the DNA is TGTGCCTGGACCGAAAGCCAGGGACTTGGGAGGGGAACGCAGTATTTT. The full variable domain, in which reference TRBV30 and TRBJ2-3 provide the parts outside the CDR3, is SQTIHQWPATLVQPVGSPLSLECTVEGTSNPNLYWYRQAAGRGLQLLFYSVGIGQISSEVPQNLSASRPQDRQFILSSKKLLLSDSGFYLCAWTESQGLGRGTQYFGPGTRLTVL.

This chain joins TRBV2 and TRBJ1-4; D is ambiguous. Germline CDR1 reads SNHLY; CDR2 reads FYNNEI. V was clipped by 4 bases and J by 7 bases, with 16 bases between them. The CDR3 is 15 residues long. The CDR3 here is CASSVMKPRGEKLFF. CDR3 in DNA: TGTGCCAGCAGTGTAATGAAACCTCGAGGTGAAAAACTGTTTTTT.

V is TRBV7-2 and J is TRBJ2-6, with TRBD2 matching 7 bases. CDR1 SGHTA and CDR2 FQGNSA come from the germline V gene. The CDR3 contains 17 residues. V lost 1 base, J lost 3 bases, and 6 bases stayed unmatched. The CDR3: CASSLDPGGGGANVLTF. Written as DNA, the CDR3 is TGTGCCAGCAGCTTAGACCCGGGGGGTGGTGGGGCCAACGTCCTGACTTTC.

The chain's CDR3 is CASSLGGGHEQFF. In DNA, the CDR3 is TGTGCCAGCAGCCTAGGAGGGGGCCATGAGCAGTTCTTC. This chain connects TRBV7-8 to TRBJ2-1; D might be TRBD1 (7 bases). The CDR3 extends over 13 amino acids. V was pared by 5 bases and J by 8 bases, with 13 bases between. The germline CDR1 and CDR2 sequences are SGHVS and FQNEAQ.

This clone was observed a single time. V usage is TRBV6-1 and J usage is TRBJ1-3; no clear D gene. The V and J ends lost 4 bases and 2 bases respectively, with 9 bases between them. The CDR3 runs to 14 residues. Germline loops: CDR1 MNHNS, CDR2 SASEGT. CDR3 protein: CASSVTATGNTIYF. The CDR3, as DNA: TGTGCCAGCAGTGTAACAGCTACTGGAAACACCATATATTTT.